These 19 T cell receptor beta chains came from one sample sequenced in a study of blood T cell repertoires in COVID-19. Clones were sequenced by immunoSEQ multiplex PCR, and TCRdb holds only the in-frame ones, with some missing. The table shows approximately 300,000 clones, with about 89% occurring only once. Source material: peripheral blood. These TCRs come from a middle-aged man with acute or convalescent COVID-19.

The chain recombines TRBV7-3 with TRBJ2-5; 10 nucleotides match TRBD1. Germline V gene sequence: CDR1 SGHTA, CDR2 FQGTGA. CDR3 length: 16 amino acids. V was clipped by 5 bases and J by 5 bases; unmatched bases: 11. Here the CDR3 reads CASSPSTTGGAETQYF. In DNA, the CDR3 is TGTGCCAGCAGCCCTAGCACGACAGGGGGCGCGGAGACCCAGTACTTC.

The rearrangement uses TRBV11-2 and TRBJ2-1; D possibly corresponds to TRBD2 (6 bases). Germline V CDR1 and CDR2: SGHAT, FQNNGV. This CDR3 contains 16 residues. V was clipped by 5 bases and J by 4 bases, with 18 bases between them. In nucleotides, the CDR3 is TGTGCCAGCAGCCCCGGGTCGGGGGTTGGTTACAATGAGCAGTTCTTC. Residues: CASSPGSGVGYNEQFF.

The chain employs TRBV12-3 or TRBV12-4 and TRBJ1-1; D unresolved. Trimming took off 6 bases at V and 5 bases at J, with 13 bases between the two ends. The CDR3 extends over 13 amino acids. The DNA of the CDR3 is TGTGCCAGCAGCCCAGGTCCGGGGACTGAAGCTTTCTTT. Encoded protein: CASSPGPGTEAFF.

The rearrangement links TRBV5-4 to TRBJ1-2, with unresolved D. Germline values: CDR1 SGHNT, CDR2 YYREEE (reference sequence). Trimming removed 0 bases from V and 8 bases from J, with 11 bases in between. The CDR3 consists of 13 residues. The CDR3 here is CASSLAREEGYTF. CDR3 bases: TGTGCCAGCAGCTTGGCCCGGGAGGAGGGCTACACCTTC. Filled out from reference TRBV5-4 and TRBJ1-2, the complete variable domain reads ETGVTQSPTHLIKTRGQQVTLRCSSQSGHNTVSWYQQALGQGPQFIFQYYREEENGRGNFPPRFSGLQFPNYSSELNVNALELDDSALYLCASSLAREEGYTFGSGTRLTVV.

V is TRBV5-1 and J is TRBJ1-4; D unclear. The CDR3 is 15 residues long. Trimming shortened V by 0 bases and J by 3 bases, and 9 bases separated the two germline ends. Germline V CDR1 and CDR2: SGHRS, YFSETQ. CDR3 region: CASSLGRIPNEKLFF. The CDR3 DNA follows: TGCGCCAGCAGCTTGGGCAGGATTCCTAATGAAAAACTGTTTTTT.

V is TRBV4-1 and J is TRBJ2-2, with D perhaps TRBD1 (6 bases). The ends were cut back, 4 bases at V and 3 bases at J, with 12 bases in the middle. Germline V gene data show CDR1 as MGHRA and CDR2 as YSYEKL. The CDR3 is made up of 15 amino acids. CDR3 in DNA: TGCGCCAGCAGCCCCCCGGGACACTACACCGGGGAGCTGTTTTTT. As protein: CASSPPGHYTGELFF.

The V and J genes are TRBV19 and TRBJ1-5; possibly TRBD1 for D (5 bases). Trimming removed 3 bases from V and 6 bases from J, with 12 bases in between. The CDR3 consists of 14 residues. Germline values: CDR1 LNHDA, CDR2 SQIVND (reference sequence). The CDR3 reads CASSIGPGPQPQHF. The CDR3 DNA reads as TGTGCCAGTAGTATTGGCCCAGGGCCTCAGCCCCAGCATTTT. Variable domain in full (rest from reference TRBV19 and TRBJ1-5): DGGITQSPKYLFRKEGQNVTLSCEQNLNHDAMYWYRQDPGQGLRLIYYSQIVNDFQKGDIAEGYSVSREKKESFPLTVTSAQKNPTAFYLCASSIGPGPQPQHFGDGTRLSIL.

The CDR3 DNA sequence: TGTGCCAGCAGCACCCGGACAGGCCTTGGGCCCCAGCATTTT. Translated: CASSTRTGLGPQHF. This chain connects TRBV27 to TRBJ1-5, with 7 bases matching TRBD1. CDR1 and CDR2 (germline): MNHEY, SMNVEV (reference sequence). V shed 6 bases and J 9 bases; nucleotides not matched to a gene: 11. The CDR3 is 14 residues long.

The rearrangement joins TRBV11-2 to TRBJ1-3, with D possibly TRBD1 on 6 matching bases. The V gene lost 6 bases and the J gene lost 2 bases, with 14 bases spanning the gap. Germline V gives CDR1 SGHAT, CDR2 FQNNGV. This CDR3 spans 15 amino acids. The DNA for the CDR3 is TGTGCCAGCAGTCGCTTTGGGGGCGCTGGAAACACCATATATTTT. The encoded protein is CASSRFGGAGNTIYF.

The chain is built from TRBV2 and TRBJ1-2; perhaps TRBD1 as D (6 bases). The length of the CDR3 is 13 residues. CDR1 is SNHLY, CDR2 FYNNEI, per germline. The V end was cut by 4 bases, the J end by 12 bases, with 18 bases between. The DNA for the CDR3 is TGTGCCAGCAGTGTAAGGGCAGGGGAGTGCGACACCTTC. This translates into CASSVRAGECDTF. Supplemented by reference TRBV2 and TRBJ1-2, the full variable domain reads EPEVTQTPSHQVTQMGQEVILRCVPISNHLYFYWYRQILGQKVEFLVSFYNNEISEKSEIFDDQFSVERPDGSNFTLKIRSTKLEDSAMYFCASSVRAGECDTFGSGTRLTVV.

V is TRBV19 and J is TRBJ1-2, with 7 bases that match TRBD1. Germline values: CDR1 LNHDA, CDR2 SQIVND (reference sequence). J was trimmed by 8 bases and V by 5 bases; bases with no gene match: 20. The CDR3 is 17 residues long. The CDR3 reads CASSPRTFDRVSYGYTF. As DNA, the CDR3 is TGTGCCAGTAGTCCAAGGACTTTCGACAGGGTTTCGTACGGCTACACCTTC.

This clone has just one count. V usage is TRBV24-1 and J usage is TRBJ1-3; D not resolved. This CDR3 comprises 11 residues. Trimming stripped 12 bases from V and 2 bases from J, with 7 bases between. Germline V lookup: CDR1 KGHDR, CDR2 SFDVKD. This CDR3 is CAPPPGNTIYF. The DNA of the CDR3 is TGTGCCCCTCCCCCTGGAAACACCATATATTTT.

In its sample, this clone was seen a few times. This sequence joins TRBV6-5 and TRBJ1-5; the D gene is possibly TRBD1 (5 bases). Trimming left V 6 bases short and J 3 bases short, with 9 bases between. Germline CDR1 MNHEY, CDR2 SVGAGI. This CDR3 region has 13 residues. CDR3 bases: TGTGCCAGCAGCCAGACAGTCAATCAGCCCCAGCATTTT. It translates to CASSQTVNQPQHF.

CDR3 DNA sequence: TGCGCCAGCAGCCAAGATCCGTATGGCTACACCTTC. This encodes CASSQDPYGYTF. This rearrangement joins TRBV4-1 to TRBJ1-2, with D unclear. Trimming stripped 0 bases from V and 5 bases from J, with 4 bases between. Germline loops: CDR1 MGHRA, CDR2 YSYEKL. CDR3 length equals 12 residues.

The chain uses TRBV5-1 and TRBJ1-2; TRBD1 aligns across 7 bases. CDR1 is SGHRS and CDR2 is YFSETQ in the germline V gene. CDR3 length: 15 residues. V dropped 4 bases and J dropped 8; count of bases not matched to a gene: 14. The CDR3 protein is CASSRSSPGTEGYTF. The CDR3 DNA sequence: TGCGCCAGCAGCCGTTCTTCTCCCGGGACAGAGGGCTACACCTTC.

This chain joins TRBV19 and TRBJ1-2, with TRBD1 identical over 7 bases. Germline lookup yields CDR1 LNHDA and CDR2 SQIVND (reference sequence). The CDR3 length is 16 residues. The trim removed 4 bases at V and 0 bases at J, leaving 8 bases unmatched. CDR3 bases: TGTGCCAGTAGTACCACTCGACAGGGAGCTAACTATGGCTACACCTTC. It codes for CASSTTRQGANYGYTF.

The V gene is TRBV27, the J gene TRBJ1-2, with 7 bases identical to TRBD1. With V trimmed by 0 bases and J by 0 bases, 10 bases remained unmatched. CDR1 is MNHEY, CDR2 SMNVEV, per germline (reference sequence). The length of the CDR3 is 18 residues. The CDR3 DNA follows: TGTGCCAGCAGTTTATCCCTCCCGACAGGGACCACTAACTATGGCTACACCTTC. Translation gives CASSLSLPTGTTNYGYTF.

V is TRBV4-2 and J is TRBJ2-2; tentatively, D is TRBD2 (6 bases). This CDR3 is 15 amino acids long. CDR1 LGHNA and CDR2 YNFKEQ come from the germline V gene. Trimming took off 4 bases at V and 1 base at J, with 10 bases between the two ends. CDR3 sequence reads: CASSLSGRNTGELFF. The CDR3 DNA follows: TGTGCCAGCAGCCTCAGCGGGCGGAACACCGGGGAGCTGTTTTTT.

V and J are TRBV5-6 and TRBJ1-1; D not resolved. The V gene lost 7 bases and the J gene lost 6 bases, with 16 bases spanning the gap. From germline, CDR1 is SGHDT and CDR2 YYEEEE. The CDR3 is made up of 13 amino acids. The CDR3 protein is CASESVSLSEAFF. The CDR3 DNA reads as TGTGCCAGCGAAAGTGTTAGCCTGTCTGAAGCTTTCTTT.